The 16 T cell receptor beta chains below were found in one sample sequenced in a study of T-cell memory formation after mild COVID-19. From the 5' RACE reads, TCRdb called clonotypes with MiXCR, one entry per CDR3 protein. The table records hundreds of thousands of distinct CDR3 sequences, over 15% of them present only once. The material sequenced was PBMCs or a T cell subset sorted from them (not recorded which). All receptors come from an adult woman who had mild COVID-19 (a few samples of this study predate the infection). Cell type and time point are not known.

The rearrangement links TRBV24-1 to TRBJ2-5, with D perhaps assigned TRBD1 or TRBD2 (5 bases each). Looked up from germline, CDR1 is KGHDR and CDR2 is SFDVKD. The CDR3 loop spans 16 amino acids. Deletions cut 4 bases from V and 1 base from J, with 15 bases between. CDR3 in amino acids: CATSDRDGQTQETQYF. The DNA of the CDR3 is TGTGCCACCAGTGACCGGGACGGGCAAACCCAAGAGACCCAGTACTTC.

The chain employs TRBV19 and TRBJ2-7; D remains ambiguous. This CDR3 spans 15 amino acids. The ends were cut back, 1 base at V and 0 bases at J, with 10 bases in the middle. Germline V gene sequence: CDR1 LNHDA, CDR2 SQIVND (reference sequence). The CDR3 DNA sequence: TGTGCCAGTAGTATAGTGGCCAGGAGCTCCTACGAGCAGTACTTC. Amino acid sequence: CASSIVARSSYEQYF.

V and J are TRBV6-5 and TRBJ2-5; D is unclear. Germline values: CDR1 MNHEY, CDR2 SVGAGI. Trimming stripped 0 bases from V and 2 bases from J, with 10 bases between. The CDR3 consists of 15 residues. In DNA, the CDR3 is TGTGCCAGCAGTTACTCGTCTGCGGATCAAGAGACCCAGTACTTC. Translating it yields CASSYSSADQETQYF.

This clonotype has only a few counts. The V and J genes are TRBV6-5 and TRBJ1-5; D unresolved. Trimming removed 0 bases at V and 8 bases at J, with 8 bases between. Germline CDR1 MNHEY, CDR2 SVGAGI. The CDR3 covers 13 residues. The CDR3 bases are TGTGCCAGCAGTTACTCGATAAGTGAGCCCCAGCATTTT. It specifies CASSYSISEPQHF.

Worth noting for this clonotype: The junction shows a germline mismatch at one end, possibly a read error. V is TRBV5-1 and J is TRBJ2-1; 7 bases map to TRBD1. Germline CDR1 and CDR2: SGHRS and YFSETQ. This CDR3 contains 15 residues. CDR3 coding DNA: TGCGCCAGCGGCTTTACAGGGGACGGTTACAATGAGCAGTTCTTC. It encodes CASGFTGDGYNEQFF.

This clonotype appeared a few times. The rearrangement uses TRBV5-6 and TRBJ1-1; TRBD1 might be the D (6 bases). The CDR3 loop spans 13 amino acids. The germline V and J ends were trimmed by 4 bases and 8 bases, with 15 bases remaining between them. Germline lookup yields CDR1 SGHDT and CDR2 YYEEEE. This CDR3 is CASSTDSDREAFF. DNA for the CDR3: TGTGCCAGCAGCACTGACTCGGACAGAGAAGCTTTCTTT.

This clonotype appeared a few times. V is TRBV14 and J is TRBJ2-1; D is ambiguous. Germline V gene lookup returns CDR1 SGHDN and CDR2 FVKESK. V gave up 1 base and J gave up 0 bases, with 13 bases separating them. The CDR3 loop spans 17 amino acids. The CDR3 is CASSQGKDGISYNEQFF. The DNA for the CDR3 is TGTGCCAGCAGCCAAGGGAAAGACGGAATCTCCTACAATGAGCAGTTCTTC.

The rearrangement uses TRBV14 and TRBJ2-3, with 10 positions matching TRBD2. The germline gives CDR1 SGHDN, CDR2 FVKESK. The CDR3 is made up of 16 amino acids. With V trimmed by 1 base and J by 6 bases, 7 bases remained unmatched. CDR3 nucleotide sequence: TGTGCCAGCAGCCAAGTGCTAGCGGGGGCCCCGGATACGCAGTATTTT. Protein product: CASSQVLAGAPDTQYF.

This clonotype was found many times. The CDR3 bases are TGTGCCAGCAGTGATCCCGTCGGTTTCTCTGGAAACACCATATATTTT. It yields the protein CASSDPVGFSGNTIYF. V is TRBV25-1 and J is TRBJ1-3; no clear D. CDR3 size: 16 residues. The V and J ends lost 3 bases and 0 bases respectively, with 12 bases between them. Germline V gene lookup returns CDR1 MGHDK and CDR2 SYGVNS.

This clonotype occurred a few times. The chain carries TRBV5-1 and TRBJ2-6; D possibly corresponds to TRBD1 (5 bases). Germline lookup yields CDR1 SGHRS and CDR2 YFSETQ. Trimming cost V 4 bases and J 0 bases, with 11 bases left between them. This CDR3 contains 16 residues. The CDR3 DNA sequence: TGCGCCAGCAGCGCCTGGACACACTCTGGGGCCAACGTCCTGACTTTC. Residues: CASSAWTHSGANVLTF.

This clonotype was recorded a few times. V gene TRBV7-9 combines with J gene TRBJ1-5; D is perhaps TRBD1 (5 bases). The V and J ends lost 1 base and 4 bases respectively, with 17 bases between them. The germline CDR1 and CDR2 sequences are SEHNR and FQNEAQ (reference sequence). The CDR3 spans 17 residues. The DNA for the CDR3 is TGTGCCAGCAGCTTAGGGGACGTCATACACGGAAATCAGCCCCAGCATTTT. Its protein product is CASSLGDVIHGNQPQHF.

The V and J genes are TRBV7-3 and TRBJ2-5; 12 positions agree with TRBD2. Germline CDR1 reads SGHTA; CDR2 reads FQGTGA. CDR3 size: 15 residues. V dropped 5 bases and J dropped 6; count of bases not matched to a gene: 7. CDR3 protein: CASSPSGGAYKTQYF. CDR3 DNA sequence: TGTGCCAGCAGCCCTAGCGGGGGGGCCTACAAGACCCAGTACTTC.

This clonotype was found a few times. The chain recombines TRBV6-6 with TRBJ1-1, with a weak D call TRBD1 (5 bases). The V gene lost 7 bases and the J gene lost 8 bases, with 14 bases spanning the gap. The CDR3 consists of 12 residues. CDR1 and CDR2 from the germline V gene are MNHNY and SVGAGI (reference sequence). The CDR3 is CASTPPGPEAFF. CDR3 DNA: TGTGCCAGCACCCCCCCGGGACCCGAAGCTTTCTTT.

This clonotype was picked up a small number of times. This chain joins TRBV6-1 and TRBJ1-2; no reliable D call. This CDR3 comprises 10 residues. Germline CDR1 reads MNHNS; CDR2 reads SASEGT. Deletions cut 0 bases from V and 11 bases from J, with 4 bases between. CDR3 amino acids: CASSEALYTF. In DNA form, the CDR3 reads TGTGCCAGCAGTGAAGCGCTTTACACCTTC.

The sample holds a few counts of this clonotype. The V gene is TRBV12-3 or TRBV12-4, the J gene TRBJ2-5, with TRBD2 matching 12 bases. Trimming took 6 bases from V and 4 from J; bases not matched to a gene: 6. This CDR3 comprises 15 residues. CDR3 protein: CASSASGRAPETQYF. CDR3 nucleotide sequence: TGTGCCAGCAGCGCTAGCGGGAGGGCCCCAGAGACCCAGTACTTC.

The sample holds many counts of this clonotype. The chain uses TRBV7-2 and TRBJ2-5; 9 bases match TRBD1. The V gene end was trimmed by 5 bases and the J gene end by 7 bases; junction bases not matched to a gene: 5. This CDR3 is 13 amino acids long. Germline CDR1 is SGHTA and CDR2 is FQGNSA. The CDR3 loop is CASSDGGQGTQYF. Written as DNA, the CDR3 is TGTGCCAGCAGCGATGGGGGACAGGGGACCCAGTACTTC.